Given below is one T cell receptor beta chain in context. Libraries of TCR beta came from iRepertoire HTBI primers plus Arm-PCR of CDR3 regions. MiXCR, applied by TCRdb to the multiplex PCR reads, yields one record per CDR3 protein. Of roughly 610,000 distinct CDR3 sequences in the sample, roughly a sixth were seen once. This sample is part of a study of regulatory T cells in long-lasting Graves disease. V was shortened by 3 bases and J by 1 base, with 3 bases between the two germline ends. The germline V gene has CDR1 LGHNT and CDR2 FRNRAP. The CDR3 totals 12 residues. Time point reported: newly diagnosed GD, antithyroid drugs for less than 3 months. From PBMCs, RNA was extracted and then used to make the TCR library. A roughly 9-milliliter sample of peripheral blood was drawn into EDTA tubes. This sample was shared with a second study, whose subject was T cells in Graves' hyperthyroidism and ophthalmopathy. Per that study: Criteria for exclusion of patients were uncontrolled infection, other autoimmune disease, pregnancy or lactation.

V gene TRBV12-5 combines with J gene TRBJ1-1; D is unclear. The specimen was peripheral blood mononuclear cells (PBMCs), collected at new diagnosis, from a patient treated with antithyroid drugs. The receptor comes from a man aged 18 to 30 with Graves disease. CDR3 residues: CASGLRNTEAFF. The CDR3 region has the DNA TGTGCTAGTGGTTTAAGGAACACTGAAGCTTTCTTT.